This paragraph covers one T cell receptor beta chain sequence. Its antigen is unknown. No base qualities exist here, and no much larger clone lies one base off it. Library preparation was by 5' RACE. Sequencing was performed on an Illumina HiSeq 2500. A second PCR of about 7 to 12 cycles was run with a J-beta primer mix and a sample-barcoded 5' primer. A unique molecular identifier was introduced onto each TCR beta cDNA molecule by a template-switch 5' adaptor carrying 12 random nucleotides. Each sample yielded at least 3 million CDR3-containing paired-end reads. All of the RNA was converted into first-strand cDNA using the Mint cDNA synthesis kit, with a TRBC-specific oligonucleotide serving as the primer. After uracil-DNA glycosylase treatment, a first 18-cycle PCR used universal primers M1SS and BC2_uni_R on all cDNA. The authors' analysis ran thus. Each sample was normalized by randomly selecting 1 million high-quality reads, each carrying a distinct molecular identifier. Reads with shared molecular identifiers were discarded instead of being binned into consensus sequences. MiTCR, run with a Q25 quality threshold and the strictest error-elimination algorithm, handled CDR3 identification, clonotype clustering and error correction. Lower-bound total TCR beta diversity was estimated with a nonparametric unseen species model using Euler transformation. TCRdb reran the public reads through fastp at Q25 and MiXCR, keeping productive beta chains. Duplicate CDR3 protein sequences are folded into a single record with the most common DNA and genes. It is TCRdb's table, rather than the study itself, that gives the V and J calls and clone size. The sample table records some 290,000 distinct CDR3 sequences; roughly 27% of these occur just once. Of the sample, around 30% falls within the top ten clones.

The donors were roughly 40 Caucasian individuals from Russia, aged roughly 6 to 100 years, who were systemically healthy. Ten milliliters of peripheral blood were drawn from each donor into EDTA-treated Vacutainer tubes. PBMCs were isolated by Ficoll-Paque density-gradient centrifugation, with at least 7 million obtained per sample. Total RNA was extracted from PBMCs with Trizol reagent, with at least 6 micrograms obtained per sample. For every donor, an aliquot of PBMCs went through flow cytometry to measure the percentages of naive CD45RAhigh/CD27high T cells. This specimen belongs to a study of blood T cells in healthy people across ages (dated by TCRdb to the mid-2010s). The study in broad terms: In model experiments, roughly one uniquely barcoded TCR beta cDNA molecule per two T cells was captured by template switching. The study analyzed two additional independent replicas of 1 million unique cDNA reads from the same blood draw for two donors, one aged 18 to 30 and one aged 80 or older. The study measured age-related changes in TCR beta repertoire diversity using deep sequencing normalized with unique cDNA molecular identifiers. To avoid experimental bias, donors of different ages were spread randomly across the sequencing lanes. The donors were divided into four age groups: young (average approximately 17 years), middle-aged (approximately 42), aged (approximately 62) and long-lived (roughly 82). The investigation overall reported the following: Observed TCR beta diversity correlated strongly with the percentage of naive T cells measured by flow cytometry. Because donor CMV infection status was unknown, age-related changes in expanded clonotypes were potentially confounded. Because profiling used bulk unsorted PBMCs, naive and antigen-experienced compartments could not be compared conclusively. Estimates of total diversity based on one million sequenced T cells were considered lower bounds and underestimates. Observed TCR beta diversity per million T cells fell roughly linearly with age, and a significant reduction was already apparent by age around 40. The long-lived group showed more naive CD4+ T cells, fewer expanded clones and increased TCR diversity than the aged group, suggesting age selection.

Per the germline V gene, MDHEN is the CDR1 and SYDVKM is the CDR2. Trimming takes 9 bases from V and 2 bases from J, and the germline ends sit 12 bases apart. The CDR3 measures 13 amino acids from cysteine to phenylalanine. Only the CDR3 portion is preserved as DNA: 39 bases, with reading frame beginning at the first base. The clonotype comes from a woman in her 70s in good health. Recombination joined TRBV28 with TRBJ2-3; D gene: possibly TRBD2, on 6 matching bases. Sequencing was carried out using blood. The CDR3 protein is CASLKRVTDTQYF. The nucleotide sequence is TGTGCCAGTCTGAAGCGGGTCACAGATACGCAGTATTTT.